What follows are 4 T cell receptor beta chains derived from one specimen sequenced in a study of blood T cell repertoires in COVID-19. TCRdb's table, derived via immunoSEQ multiplex PCR, lists solely in-frame clones and lacks some. This table has some 150,000 clones, about 85% appearing once. The specimen sequenced was peripheral blood. Receptor source: a man aged 55 to 70 who had recovered from COVID-19.

This clone came up a few times. The rearrangement uses TRBV5-1 and TRBJ2-1; 14 positions agree with TRBD2. V lost 0 bases to trimming and J lost 5 bases; unmatched junction nucleotides: 7. This CDR3 has 18 amino acids. CDR1 and CDR2 from the germline V gene are SGHRS and YFSETQ. This CDR3 is CASSLAGLGLAGDNEQFF. The DNA for the CDR3 is TGCGCCAGCAGCTTGGCCGGGCTGGGACTAGCGGGGGACAATGAGCAGTTCTTC.

The rearrangement links TRBV6-6 to TRBJ2-1; D might be TRBD1 (6 bases). V was cut by 2 bases and J by 7 bases, with 18 bases left in between. The CDR3 is 16 amino acids. From germline, CDR1 is MNHNY and CDR2 SVGAGI (reference sequence). In nucleotides, the CDR3 is TGTGCCAGCAGTTACCCGCAGGGGCCCGTCGGGAATGAGCAGTTCTTC. Protein product: CASSYPQGPVGNEQFF.

The chain carries TRBV10-3 and TRBJ2-1; tentatively, D is TRBD2 (6 bases). V lost 6 bases to trimming and J lost 9 bases, with 12 bases between them. This CDR3 region has 12 residues. Germline CDR1 ENHRY, CDR2 SYGVKD. CDR3 region: CAIRLAGSEQFF. The CDR3, as DNA: TGTGCCATCAGGCTAGCCGGGAGTGAGCAGTTCTTC.

CDR3 nucleotide sequence: TGTGCCAGCAGTCCCCGGACTGCCGGGGGGACCCAGTACTTC. Translation gives CASSPRTAGGTQYF. The chain recombines TRBV27 with TRBJ2-5; TRBD2 might be the D (6 bases). Per germline, CDR1 MNHEY and CDR2 SMNVEV (reference sequence). The CDR3 has 14 amino acids. Trimming cost V 5 bases and J 7 bases, with 17 bases left between them.